Each of the 26 T cell receptor beta chains below was sequenced from the same sample in a study of T cells in narcolepsy. The assay was immunoSEQ multiplex PCR, and TCRdb's table has in-frame clones only and misses some. The sample has around 30,000 clones; 81% are singletons. The sample was memory (CD45RA-) CD4+ T cells from blood. The receptor source for this set is a human donor in good health.

This chain links TRBV5-5 with TRBJ2-7, with D perhaps matching TRBD1 or TRBD2 (5 bases each). The length of the CDR3 is 16 residues. Germline assignment: CDR1 SGHKS and CDR2 YYEKEE (reference sequence). The V end was cut by 2 bases, the J end by 2 bases, with 17 bases between. CDR3 nucleotides: TGTGCCAGCAGCTTTGGTTCCGGGACGATAACCTACGAGCAGTACTTC. Encoded protein: CASSFGSGTITYEQYF.

CDR3 in amino acids: CASSPPILAGMNTEAFF. The DNA for the CDR3 is TGTGCCAGCAGCCCCCCGATTTTAGCGGGGATGAACACTGAAGCTTTCTTT. The genes are TRBV7-8 and TRBJ1-1; no reliable D call. Trimming removed 5 bases at V and 0 bases at J, with 19 bases between. This CDR3 region has 17 residues. The germline V gene encodes CDR1 SGHVS and CDR2 FQNEAQ.

The chain joins TRBV30 to TRBJ2-5; 10 bases fit TRBD1. Germline CDR1 reads GTSNPN; CDR2 reads SVGIG (reference sequence). V dropped 0 bases and J dropped 5; count of bases not matched to a gene: 6. The CDR3 sequence is 15 residues long. The DNA for the CDR3 is TGTGCCTGGAGTGTGACAGGGGGCGCGAGGGAGACCCAGTACTTC. Protein sequence: CAWSVTGGARETQYF.

V and J are TRBV5-4 and TRBJ2-1, with D unclear. Per germline, CDR1 SGHNT and CDR2 YYREEE (reference sequence). V was shortened by 1 base and J by 0 bases, with 11 bases between the two germline ends. The CDR3 consists of 16 residues. CDR3 in amino acids: CASSLMAESSYNEQFF. In nucleotides, the CDR3 is TGTGCCAGCAGCTTGATGGCGGAGAGCTCCTACAATGAGCAGTTCTTC. The variable domain in full, completed from reference TRBV5-4 and TRBJ2-1, reads ETGVTQSPTHLIKTRGQQVTLRCSSQSGHNTVSWYQQALGQGPQFIFQYYREEENGRGNFPPRFSGLQFPNYSSELNVNALELDDSALYLCASSLMAESSYNEQFFGPGTRLTVL.

The chain combines TRBV6-1 with TRBJ1-6, with TRBD1 as a possible D gene (6 bases). CDR3 length equals 15 residues. The germline gives CDR1 MNHNS, CDR2 SASEGT. V shed 6 bases and J shed 10 bases, with 19 bases lying between them. CDR3 in DNA: TGTGCCAGCAGCCGCATAGGACAAGGGGGATCACCCCTCCACTTT. Encoded protein: CASSRIGQGGSPLHF.

CDR3 protein: CASSVRDGYNSPLHF. In DNA form, the CDR3 reads TGTGCCAGCAGCGTCAGGGACGGCTATAATTCACCCCTCCACTTT. The genes are TRBV9 and TRBJ1-6; D might be TRBD1 (5 bases). Germline CDR1 reads SGDLS; CDR2 reads YYNGEE. V shed 2 bases and J shed 3 bases, with 9 bases lying between them. The CDR3 runs 15 residues.

J is TRBJ1-2 and V is TRBV27; D is perhaps TRBD1 (6 bases). Germline V gene sequence: CDR1 MNHEY, CDR2 SMNVEV (reference sequence). Trimming took 3 bases from V and 8 from J, leaving 13 bases between them. The CDR3 runs to 13 residues. The CDR3 loop reads CASSFPGARGYTF. DNA for the CDR3: TGTGCCAGCAGTTTCCCGGGGGCGCGAGGCTACACCTTC.

In this sample, this clone turned up once. The rearrangement uses TRBV6-6 and TRBJ2-7, with D tentatively TRBD2 (6 bases). Trimming removed 3 bases from V and 0 bases from J, with 12 bases in between. CDR1 is MNHNY and CDR2 is SVGAGI in the germline V gene (reference sequence). This CDR3 has 15 residues. The CDR3 sequence: CASSYGPGLSYEQYF. Written as DNA, the CDR3 is TGTGCCAGCAGTTATGGTCCGGGACTCTCCTACGAGCAGTACTTC.

The V call is TRBV9, the J call TRBJ1-5; D ambiguous. The CDR3 sequence is 15 residues long. The V end lost 4 bases, the J end lost 5 bases, and 16 bases lay between the germline ends. The germline CDR1 and CDR2 sequences are SGDLS and YYNGEE. CDR3 coding DNA: TGTGCCAGCAGCCTGGAGGGAGAAATAGATCAGCCCCAGCATTTT. Protein sequence: CASSLEGEIDQPQHF.

This chain uses TRBV4-2 with TRBJ2-5; 7 nucleotides match TRBD2. The V gene's germline CDR1 is LGHNA and CDR2 YNFKEQ. Losses at the gene ends were 5 bases for V and 3 bases for J; bases not matched to a gene: 6. The CDR3 has 14 residues. The CDR3 reads CASSSGTGKETQYF. CDR3 in DNA: TGTGCCAGCAGCAGCGGGACGGGAAAAGAGACCCAGTACTTC.

The V call is TRBV9, the J call TRBJ2-1; 13 bases map to TRBD2. J lost 5 bases, V lost 0 bases, and 5 bases had no gene match. Germline V CDR1 and CDR2: SGDLS, YYNGEE. The CDR3 length is 17 residues. The CDR3 sequence: CASSVGSGLAGNNEQFF. CDR3 coding DNA: TGTGCCAGCAGCGTAGGATCGGGACTAGCGGGGAACAATGAGCAGTTCTTC.

CDR3 sequence (DNA): TGCAGCGTAGGCGGGACAACGAACACCGGGGAGCTGTTTTTT. Protein: CSVGGTTNTGELFF. J is TRBJ2-2 and V is TRBV29-1; D is perhaps TRBD1 or TRBD2 (6 bases each). Germline V CDR1 and CDR2: SQVTM, ANQGSEA. This CDR3 comprises 14 residues. Trimming left V 6 bases short and J 0 bases short, with 11 bases between.

The J gene is TRBJ1-1, the V gene TRBV7-9; the D gene is possibly TRBD1 (5 bases). The V and J ends lost 4 bases and 10 bases respectively, with 16 bases between them. This CDR3 contains 13 residues. The V gene's germline CDR1 is SEHNR and CDR2 FQNEAQ (reference sequence). This chain's CDR3 is CASSSDPMGTAFF. CDR3 coding DNA: TGTGCCAGCAGCTCTGATCCTATGGGGACAGCTTTCTTT.

The rearrangement links TRBV6-1 to TRBJ1-2; possibly TRBD1 for D (5 bases). This CDR3 has 10 residues. Germline CDR1 and CDR2: MNHNS and SASEGT. This chain's CDR3 is CAGDTYGYTF. In nucleotides, the CDR3 is TGTGCGGGGGATACTTATGGCTACACCTTC.

DNA of the CDR3: TGTGCCAGCAGCCGGGCCTCCTTGGGGGTTAATGAGCAGTTCTTC. Protein product: CASSRASLGVNEQFF. J is TRBJ2-1 and V is TRBV7-9; perhaps D is TRBD1 or TRBD2 (5 bases each). The length of the CDR3 is 15 residues. Between the trimmed V and J ends, which lost 5 bases and 7 bases, there was a span of 18 bases. Germline CDR1 SEHNR, CDR2 FQNEAQ (reference sequence).

This clone was seen a single time. This sequence joins TRBV6-6 and TRBJ2-3; D call uncertain. This CDR3 comprises 12 residues. Trimming left V 8 bases short and J 2 bases short, with 8 bases between. CDR1 and CDR2 (germline): MNHNY, SVGAGI (reference sequence). The CDR3 coding sequence is TGTGCCAGCGGGCGTTTCACAGATACGCAGTATTTT. It codes for CASGRFTDTQYF.

The V and J genes are TRBV19 and TRBJ1-1; D unresolved. This CDR3 has 13 residues. Germline CDR1 reads LNHDA; CDR2 reads SQIVND (reference sequence). V was pared by 9 bases and J by 0 bases, with 11 bases between. CDR3 DNA: TGTGCCAGCCTGACGGTTATGAACACTGAAGCTTTCTTT. Protein sequence: CASLTVMNTEAFF.

The rearrangement uses TRBV19 and TRBJ2-6; TRBD1 is a possible D gene (5 bases). Between the trimmed V and J ends, which lost 9 bases and 4 bases, there was a span of 16 bases. Per germline, CDR1 LNHDA and CDR2 SQIVND (reference sequence). The CDR3 extends over 15 amino acids. In nucleotides, the CDR3 is TGTGCCAGCAGAAAGCAGGGTTTGGGGGCCAACGTCCTGACTTTC. The encoded protein is CASRKQGLGANVLTF. Looking up the rest from reference TRBV19 and TRBJ2-6 gives the full variable domain: DGGITQSPKYLFRKEGQNVTLSCEQNLNHDAMYWYRQDPGQGLRLIYYSQIVNDFQKGDIAEGYSVSREKKESFPLTVTSAQKNPTAFYLCASRKQGLGANVLTFGAGSRLTVL.

V is TRBV30 and J is TRBJ1-5; D is uncertain. Germline CDR1 and CDR2: GTSNPN and SVGIG (reference sequence). Trimming removed 2 bases from V and 7 bases from J, with 21 bases in between. The CDR3 spans 16 residues. The CDR3 DNA reads TGTGCCTGGAGTTTGGGGTCGTCTAGAAGCGGCCAGCCCCAGCATTTT. It is translated as CAWSLGSSRSGQPQHF.

This chain joins TRBV11-3 and TRBJ2-1; 8 bases align to TRBD1. CDR1 SGHNT and CDR2 YENEEA come from the germline V gene. J lost 2 bases, V lost 5 bases, and 5 bases had no gene match. This CDR3 contains 15 residues. The CDR3 nucleotides read TGTGCCAGCAGCCCAGGGGGCGGCCCCTACAATGAGCAGTTCTTC. It is translated as CASSPGGGPYNEQFF.

V and J are TRBV6-1 and TRBJ2-5; D is possibly TRBD1 (6 bases). V was trimmed by 6 bases and J by 1 base, leaving 12 bases between them. Per germline, CDR1 MNHNS and CDR2 SASEGT. The CDR3 totals 14 residues. CDR3 residues: CASSPRGTQETQYF. In nucleotides, the CDR3 is TGTGCCAGCAGCCCTAGGGGGACCCAAGAGACCCAGTACTTC.

J is TRBJ1-2 and V is TRBV11-2; D ambiguous. CDR1 is SGHAT, CDR2 FQNNGV, per germline. Trimming stripped 5 bases from V and 4 bases from J, with 14 bases between. CDR3 length: 14 residues. CDR3 amino acids: CASSQQRAGYGYTF. DNA for the CDR3: TGTGCCAGCAGCCAACAAAGGGCTGGCTATGGCTACACCTTC.

The genes are TRBV27 and TRBJ2-5; either TRBD1 or TRBD2 may fit D (5 bases each). In germline, CDR1 is MNHEY, CDR2 SMNVEV (reference sequence). CDR3 length equals 14 residues. Trimming removed 8 bases from V and 4 bases from J, with 17 bases in between. The CDR3 DNA reads TGTGCCAGCGGGCCGGGGCCAGGAGGAGAGACCCAGTACTTC. This gives the protein CASGPGPGGETQYF.

The J gene is TRBJ2-3, the V gene TRBV19; TRBD2 matches 7 bases. Germline lookup yields CDR1 LNHDA and CDR2 SQIVND (reference sequence). The CDR3 sequence is 15 residues long. With V trimmed by 2 bases and J by 2 bases, 4 bases remained unmatched. The CDR3 DNA follows: TGTGCCAGTAGTATACAGCGGGGTAACACAGATACGCAGTATTTT. Its translation: CASSIQRGNTDTQYF.

This chain connects TRBV6-1 to TRBJ2-7, with D perhaps given as TRBD1 or TRBD2 (5 bases each). The CDR3 is made up of 14 amino acids. Trimming pared 11 bases from V and 2 bases from J, leaving 19 bases between. Looked up from germline, CDR1 is MNHNS and CDR2 is SASEGT. The CDR3 sequence: CAGGYPGRTYEQYF. CDR3 bases: TGTGCCGGAGGATATCCGGGACGAACCTACGAGCAGTACTTC.

The CDR3 spells CASRLAWGSGRGYEQYF. The CDR3 DNA reads as TGTGCAAGTCGCTTAGCGTGGGGTAGCGGGAGAGGATACGAGCAGTACTTC. The gene calls are TRBV12-2 and TRBJ2-7; the table's D call TRBD2 went unverified against the DNA. TRBV12-2 is a pseudogene locus. There are 17 residues in the CDR3.